These 29 T cell receptor beta chains share one sample of origin, sequenced in a study of blood T cell repertoires in COVID-19. Using immunoSEQ multiplex PCR, the repertoire was profiled, and TCRdb retains in-frame clones only, with some absent. The sample includes 300,000 to 450,000 clones, around 87% of them seen just once. The sequencing input was peripheral blood. The receptors were gathered from a woman aged 55-75 years with COVID-19, enrolled during active disease.

V usage is TRBV30 and J usage is TRBJ1-2; D gene unclear. V gave up 2 bases and J gave up 6 bases, with 16 bases separating them. Germline lookup yields CDR1 GTSNPN and CDR2 SVGIG (reference sequence). The CDR3 contains 14 residues. The CDR3 DNA sequence: TGTGCCTGGAGTCCTCCCGGAGCGGTTCATGGCTACACCTTC. Its protein product is CAWSPPGAVHGYTF. The whole variable domain, filled in from reference TRBV30 and TRBJ1-2, reads SQTIHQWPATLVQPVGSPLSLECTVEGTSNPNLYWYRQAAGRGLQLLFYSVGIGQISSEVPQNLSASRPQDRQFILSSKKLLLSDSGFYLCAWSPPGAVHGYTFGSGTRLTVV.

The J gene is TRBJ1-1, the V gene TRBV6-5; 12 positions match TRBD1. V trimming: 2 bases; J trimming: 4 bases; junction bases outside the gene matches: 5. This CDR3 has 16 amino acids. Germline assignment: CDR1 MNHEY and CDR2 SVGAGI. The CDR3 nucleotides read TGTGCCAGCAGTTACCAGGGACAGGGGGCTGGCACTGAAGCTTTCTTT. It is translated as CASSYQGQGAGTEAFF.

The chain employs TRBV2 and TRBJ2-3; TRBD2 matches at 11 bases. This CDR3 has 15 residues. V trimming: 5 bases; J trimming: 6 bases; junction bases outside the gene matches: 7. Germline values: CDR1 SNHLY, CDR2 FYNNEI. CDR3 sequence reads: CASSLSGTSGDTQYF. CDR3 sequence (DNA): TGTGCCAGCAGTTTGTCCGGGACTAGCGGCGATACGCAGTATTTT.

CDR3: CASTKQWTSEQYF. In nucleotides, the CDR3 is TGTGCCAGCACCAAACAATGGACTTCCGAGCAGTACTTC. The V and J genes are TRBV12-3 or TRBV12-4 and TRBJ2-7; possibly TRBD2 for D (5 bases). The CDR3 contains 13 residues. Trimming shortened V by 7 bases and J by 6 bases, and 16 bases separated the two germline ends.

The chain couples TRBV7-8 to TRBJ2-2; 14 positions agree with TRBD2. CDR1 is SGHVS, CDR2 FQNEAQ, per germline. V lost 5 bases, J lost 2 bases, and 7 bases stayed unmatched. The CDR3 is 18 amino acids. The CDR3 is CASSPRTSGGTNTGELFF. The CDR3 DNA reads as TGTGCCAGCAGCCCTCGGACTAGCGGGGGGACCAACACCGGGGAGCTGTTTTTT.

J is TRBJ2-3 and V is TRBV5-1, with TRBD2 matching over 8 bases. V lost 1 base, J lost 4 bases, and 5 bases stayed unmatched. The CDR3 runs to 15 residues. Germline V gene data show CDR1 as SGHRS and CDR2 as YFSETQ. Here the CDR3 DNA reads TGCGCCAGCAGCTTGTACGGGGGGGATGCAGATACGCAGTATTTT. It codes for CASSLYGGDADTQYF.

In its sample, this clone was seen a few times. V and J are TRBV2 and TRBJ1-2; TRBD1 might be the D (5 bases). Per germline, CDR1 SNHLY and CDR2 FYNNEI. V lost 3 bases and J lost 6, with 17 bases in between. The length of the CDR3 is 15 residues. This CDR3 is CASSDTAGRAHGYTF. The DNA of the CDR3 is TGTGCCAGCAGTGATACTGCTGGCAGGGCTCATGGCTACACCTTC.

V and J are TRBV2 and TRBJ2-5; D is unclear. Between the trimmed V and J ends, which lost 2 bases and 4 bases, there was a span of 5 bases. This CDR3 comprises 12 residues. The germline V gene has CDR1 SNHLY and CDR2 FYNNEI. As DNA, the CDR3 is TGTGCCAGCAGTGAAATCTCAGAGACCCAGTACTTC. Its translation: CASSEISETQYF.

The chain couples TRBV12-3 or TRBV12-4 to TRBJ1-1; D is uncertain. CDR3 size: 13 residues. Trimming took off 3 bases at V and 1 base at J, with 6 bases between the two ends. The DNA of the CDR3 is TGTGCCAGCAGTTTCTTACAGAACACTGAAGCTTTCTTT. Its translation is CASSFLQNTEAFF.

The chain carries TRBV5-1 and TRBJ2-3, with D perhaps matching TRBD1 (5 bases). The CDR3 covers 14 residues. Trimming removed 2 bases from V and 5 bases from J, with 12 bases in between. The germline CDR1 and CDR2 sequences are SGHRS and YFSETQ. The CDR3: CASSFSPREDTQYF. CDR3 nucleotide sequence: TGCGCCAGCAGCTTTTCCCCCAGGGAAGATACGCAGTATTTT.

The rearrangement uses TRBV7-9 and TRBJ2-5; 14 nucleotides agree with TRBD2. The V and J ends lost 5 bases and 5 bases, in that order; junction bases with no gene match: 4. In germline, CDR1 is SEHNR, CDR2 FQNEAQ (reference sequence). The length of the CDR3 is 15 residues. In nucleotides, the CDR3 is TGTGCCAGCAGCCAAAGGACTAGCGGGGGGGAGACCCAGTACTTC. It is translated as CASSQRTSGGETQYF.

V gene TRBV4-1 combines with J gene TRBJ2-1; 8 bases fit TRBD2. The V and J ends lost 3 bases and 3 bases, in that order; junction bases with no gene match: 7. There are 16 residues in the CDR3. Germline CDR1 MGHRA, CDR2 YSYEKL. This CDR3 is CASSQSLAEHYNEQFF. CDR3 coding DNA: TGCGCCAGCAGCCAGTCACTAGCGGAGCACTACAATGAGCAGTTCTTC.

The CDR3 bases are TGTGCCAGCTCCCCGGCACAGGGGCGTAAGCATTTT. It specifies CASSPAQGRKHF. The rearrangement uses TRBV18 and TRBJ1-5, with TRBD1 matching 7 bases. The germline gives CDR1 KGHSH, CDR2 LQKENI. The CDR3 consists of 12 residues. Trimming took 6 bases from V and 14 from J; bases not matched to a gene: 10.

This clone appeared a few times. The V call is TRBV9, the J call TRBJ2-1; 14 nucleotides line up with TRBD2. CDR1 is SGDLS and CDR2 is YYNGEE in the germline V gene. V shed 3 bases and J 6 bases; nucleotides not matched to a gene: 8. This CDR3 has 17 residues. The DNA for the CDR3 is TGTGCCAGCAGCGCCGGGACTAGCGGGGGTTTGGCCAATGAGCAGTTCTTC. It is translated as CASSAGTSGGLANEQFF.

The chain couples TRBV7-6 to TRBJ2-2; maybe TRBD1 (5 bases). Germline assignment: CDR1 SGHVS and CDR2 FNYEAQ. The CDR3 extends over 15 amino acids. The V gene lost 5 bases and the J gene lost 6 bases, with 16 bases spanning the gap. The CDR3, as DNA: TGTGCCAGCAGCCCGCACTCCAGGGTCCCCGGGGAGCTGTTTTTT. This translates into CASSPHSRVPGELFF.

The rearrangement uses TRBV28 and TRBJ1-3; D ambiguous. This CDR3 is built from 16 residues. V dropped 2 bases and J dropped 4 bases, with 15 bases sitting between them. CDR1 is MDHEN, CDR2 SYDVKM, per germline. The DNA of the CDR3 is TGTGCCAGCAGTTTAATCCCGGGGAACTCGGGAAACACCATATATTTT. Residues: CASSLIPGNSGNTIYF.

The chain couples TRBV29-1 to TRBJ1-2; no clear D. Germline V gene lookup returns CDR1 SQVTM and CDR2 ANQGSEA. V was pared by 2 bases and J by 7 bases, with 11 bases between. The CDR3 covers 12 residues. The DNA for the CDR3 is TGCAGCGTTGAACGAGGCGGTCTTGGCTACACCTTC. This encodes CSVERGGLGYTF.

The V and J genes are TRBV5-4 and TRBJ1-2, with 8 bases lining up with TRBD1. CDR3 length equals 14 residues. The V segment lost 4 bases and the J segment 4 bases; nucleotides outside the gene matches: 6. Germline loops: CDR1 SGHNT, CDR2 YYREEE (reference sequence). Here the CDR3 reads CASSPRQGSYGYTF. The CDR3 DNA follows: TGTGCCAGCAGCCCGAGACAGGGGAGCTATGGCTACACCTTC. Filled out from reference TRBV5-4 and TRBJ1-2, the complete variable domain reads ETGVTQSPTHLIKTRGQQVTLRCSSQSGHNTVSWYQQALGQGPQFIFQYYREEENGRGNFPPRFSGLQFPNYSSELNVNALELDDSALYLCASSPRQGSYGYTFGSGTRLTVV.

This clone was observed once. The chain is built from TRBV3-1 (or the pseudogene TRBV3-2) and TRBJ1-4; the D gene is possibly TRBD1 (5 bases). CDR1 is LGHDT and CDR2 is YNNKEL in the germline V gene (reference sequence). The CDR3 spans 15 residues. V was shortened by 2 bases and J by 4 bases, with 11 bases between the two germline ends. CDR3 DNA: TGTGCCAGCAGCCAACGCCCGGGGGGTAATGAAAAACTGTTTTTT. Its protein product is CASSQRPGGNEKLFF.

The chain has TRBV30 and TRBJ2-1; 7 nucleotides agree with TRBD1. The CDR3 runs 12 residues. Trimming took 3 bases from V and 8 from J; bases not matched to a gene: 4. Germline CDR1 and CDR2: GTSNPN and SVGIG (reference sequence). In nucleotides, the CDR3 is TGTGCCTGGAGGACAGGGTTGGATGAGCAGTTCTTC. Protein sequence: CAWRTGLDEQFF. Variable domain in full (rest from reference TRBV30 and TRBJ2-1): SQTIHQWPATLVQPVGSPLSLECTVEGTSNPNLYWYRQAAGRGLQLLFYSVGIGQISSEVPQNLSASRPQDRQFILSSKKLLLSDSGFYLCAWRTGLDEQFFGPGTRLTVL.

The gene calls are TRBV11-2 and TRBJ1-1; 9 nucleotides align to TRBD1. The CDR3 loop spans 15 amino acids. With 5 bases clipped from V and 1 base from J, the junction kept 5 bases outside the gene matches. Germline V gene lookup returns CDR1 SGHAT and CDR2 FQNNGV. CDR3 sequence reads: CASSGGTGWNTEAFF. Written as DNA, the CDR3 is TGTGCCAGCAGCGGGGGGACAGGGTGGAACACTGAAGCTTTCTTT.

The chain links TRBV21-1 to TRBJ1-1; TRBD1 is the table's D call, not checked against the DNA. TRBV21-1 is flagged as a pseudogene. The CDR3 runs 17 residues. The CDR3: CASSKWDRLTMNTEAFF. As DNA, the CDR3 is TGTGCCAGCAGCAAATGGGACAGGCTCACCATGAACACTGAAGCTTTCTTT.

The V gene is TRBV6-1, the J gene TRBJ1-2, with D perhaps TRBD1 (6 bases). This CDR3 spans 16 amino acids. Per the germline V gene, CDR1 is MNHNS and CDR2 is SASEGT. Trimming took off 1 base at V and 4 bases at J, with 16 bases between the two ends. CDR3 nucleotide sequence: TGTGCCAGCAGTGAAGAGTTCGTGGGGGCGAGCTATGGCTACACCTTC. Amino acids: CASSEEFVGASYGYTF.

The chain couples TRBV14 to TRBJ1-2; no reliable D call. Trimming cost V 0 bases and J 6 bases, with 5 bases left between them. The CDR3 runs to 12 residues. Germline V gene sequence: CDR1 SGHDN, CDR2 FVKESK. For the CDR3, the DNA is TGTGCCAGCAGCCAAGAGCGGGATGGCTACACCTTC. Amino acids: CASSQERDGYTF.

This sequence joins TRBV6-5 and TRBJ2-7; 9 bases fit TRBD1. The CDR3 spans 16 residues. Germline CDR1 and CDR2: MNHEY and SVGAGI. J gave up 5 bases and V 0 bases, and 8 bases lay outside the gene matches. The CDR3 bases are TGTGCCAGCAGTTACTCTGGGACAGGGTCGAGGAACGAGCAGTACTTC. This gives the protein CASSYSGTGSRNEQYF.

This chain uses TRBV5-5 with TRBJ2-7; 8 bases match TRBD1. Germline CDR1 is SGHKS and CDR2 is YYEKEE (reference sequence). The CDR3 loop spans 15 amino acids. V shed 4 bases, J shed 3 bases, and the junction held 9 bases outside the gene matches. In nucleotides, the CDR3 is TGTGCCAGCAGCCCAAGACCAGGACAGGGCTACGAGCAGTACTTC. Translating it yields CASSPRPGQGYEQYF.

In its sample, this clone was seen once. The sample carries other DNA sequences with the same CDR3. The rearrangement links TRBV18 to TRBJ2-5; 8 nucleotides agree with TRBD2. CDR1 is KGHSH, CDR2 LQKENI, per germline. The V gene end was trimmed by 2 bases and the J gene end by 5 bases; junction bases not matched to a gene: 1. The CDR3 extends over 13 amino acids. CDR3 protein: CASSPSGGETQYF. The DNA of the CDR3 is TGTGCCAGCTCACCATCGGGGGGGGAGACCCAGTACTTC.

The chain has TRBV5-1 and TRBJ1-2; tentatively, D is TRBD1 (6 bases). The CDR3 covers 14 residues. CDR1 SGHRS and CDR2 YFSETQ come from the germline V gene. Trimming pared 4 bases from V and 5 bases from J, leaving 15 bases between. The CDR3, as DNA: TGCGCCAGCAGCCCCAGCGGACAGAATTATGGCTACACCTTC. Translated, it gives CASSPSGQNYGYTF.

The gene calls are TRBV5-1 and TRBJ2-7, with 12 bases identical to TRBD2. The CDR3 has 15 residues. The trim removed 4 bases at V and 7 bases at J, leaving 9 bases unmatched. Looked up from germline, CDR1 is SGHRS and CDR2 is YFSETQ. For the CDR3, the DNA is TGCGCCAGCAGCCGAACTAGCGGGGGGACCGGGGAGCAGTACTTC. This codes for CASSRTSGGTGEQYF.